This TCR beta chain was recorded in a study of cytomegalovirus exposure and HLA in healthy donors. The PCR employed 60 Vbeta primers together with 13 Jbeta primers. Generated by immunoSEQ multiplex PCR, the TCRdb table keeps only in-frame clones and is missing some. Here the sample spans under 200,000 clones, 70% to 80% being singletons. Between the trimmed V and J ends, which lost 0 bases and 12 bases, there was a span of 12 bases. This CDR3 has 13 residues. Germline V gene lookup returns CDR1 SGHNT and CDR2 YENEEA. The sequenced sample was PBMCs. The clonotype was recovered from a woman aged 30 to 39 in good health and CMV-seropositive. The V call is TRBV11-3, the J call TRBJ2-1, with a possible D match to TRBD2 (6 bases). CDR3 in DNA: TGTGCCAGCAGCTTAGAGGGGGGAAGCAGGCAGTTCTTC. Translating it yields CASSLEGGSRQFF.